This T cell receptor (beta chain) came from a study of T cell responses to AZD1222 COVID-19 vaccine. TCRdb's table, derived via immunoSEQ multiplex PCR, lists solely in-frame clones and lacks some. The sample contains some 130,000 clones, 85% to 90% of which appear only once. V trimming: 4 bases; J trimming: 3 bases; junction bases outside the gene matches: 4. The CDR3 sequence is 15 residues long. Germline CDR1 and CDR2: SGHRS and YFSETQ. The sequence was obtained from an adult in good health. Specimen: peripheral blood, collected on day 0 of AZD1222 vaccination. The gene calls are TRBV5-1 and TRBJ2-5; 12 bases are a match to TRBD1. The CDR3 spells CASSPGTGGKETQYF. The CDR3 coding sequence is TGCGCCAGCAGCCCCGGGACAGGGGGCAAAGAGACCCAGTACTTC.